The 29 T cell receptor beta chains in this list originate from one sample, sequenced in a study of shared clonotypes between healthy human individuals. Data came from immunoSEQ multiplex PCR; TCRdb stores just in-frame clones and leaves some out. The sample carries over 2 million clones, roughly 94% recorded once. The material sequenced was naive CD4+ T cells sorted from blood. The subset is: CD45RA+ positively selected. These receptors all stem from a man aged 18 to 29 in good health.

The V call is TRBV7-2, the J call TRBJ1-5; no reliable D call. Trimming took off 1 base at V and 5 bases at J, with 12 bases between the two ends. Germline V gene sequence: CDR1 SGHTA, CDR2 FQGNSA. The CDR3 spans 15 residues. CDR3 sequence: CASSLVAGRDQPQHF. CDR3 DNA: TGTGCCAGCAGCTTAGTCGCGGGTCGAGATCAGCCCCAGCATTTT. Full variable domain (missing parts from reference TRBV7-2 and TRBJ1-5): GAGVSQSPSNKVTEKGKDVELRCDPISGHTALYWYRQSLGQGLEFLIYFQGNSAPDKSGLPSDRFSAERTGGSVSTLTIQRTQQEDSAVYLCASSLVAGRDQPQHFGDGTRLSIL.

V and J are TRBV9 and TRBJ1-6; D is uncertain. V was trimmed by 2 bases and J by 6 bases, leaving 18 bases between them. The CDR3 contains 17 residues. Germline CDR1 SGDLS, CDR2 YYNGEE. The CDR3 spells CASSVAPWTDPNSPLHF. As DNA, the CDR3 is TGTGCCAGCAGCGTCGCGCCCTGGACGGACCCTAATTCACCCCTCCACTTT.

The chain combines TRBV28 with TRBJ1-1, with 7 bases lining up with TRBD1. After removal of 2 bases from V and 0 bases from J, the junction contained 6 bases not matched to a gene. The CDR3 sequence is 16 residues long. Germline V lookup: CDR1 MDHEN, CDR2 SYDVKM. The CDR3 is CASSLEGAGLNTEAFF. The DNA for the CDR3 is TGTGCCAGCAGTTTAGAGGGGGCGGGGCTGAACACTGAAGCTTTCTTT.

The gene calls are TRBV6-5 and TRBJ2-7; D is undetermined. The germline CDR1 and CDR2 sequences are MNHEY and SVGAGI. Trimming took off 6 bases at V and 5 bases at J, with 8 bases between the two ends. The CDR3 is 11 amino acids. CDR3 coding DNA: TGTGCCAGCAGCCAAGGCCACGAGCAGTACTTC. It is translated as CASSQGHEQYF.

The rearrangement links TRBV7-8 to TRBJ1-1; TRBD1 might be the D (5 bases). The germline gives CDR1 SGHVS, CDR2 FQNEAQ. This CDR3 is 13 amino acids long. Trimming shortened V by 5 bases and J by 5 bases, and 12 bases separated the two germline ends. The CDR3 here is CASSLSWGTEAFF. The DNA for the CDR3 is TGTGCCAGCAGCCTATCCTGGGGGACTGAAGCTTTCTTT.

This chain joins TRBV10-3 and TRBJ1-1; D perhaps matches TRBD1 (6 bases). In germline, CDR1 is ENHRY, CDR2 SYGVKD. The CDR3 loop spans 14 amino acids. The ends were cut back, 2 bases at V and 1 base at J, with 8 bases in the middle. The CDR3 spells CAISEPTGNTEAFF. The CDR3 nucleotides are TGTGCCATCAGTGAGCCGACAGGGAACACTGAAGCTTTCTTT.

V usage is TRBV11-3 and J usage is TRBJ1-1, with D possibly matching TRBD1 (6 bases). V lost 3 bases to trimming and J lost 1 base, with 12 bases between them. CDR1 is SGHNT, CDR2 YENEEA, per germline. The CDR3 extends over 15 amino acids. The CDR3 here is CASSFSGQTNTEAFF. The CDR3 nucleotides read TGTGCCAGCAGCTTCTCCGGACAGACGAACACTGAAGCTTTCTTT.

The chain combines TRBV2 with TRBJ1-4; no clear D gene. Trimming took 7 bases from V and 4 from J, leaving 13 bases between them. CDR1 is SNHLY and CDR2 is FYNNEI in the germline V gene. CDR3 length equals 14 residues. In DNA form, the CDR3 reads TGTGCCAGCAAGTCGGAGAGCGTTAATGAAAAACTGTTTTTT. Translating it yields CASKSESVNEKLFF.

The chain couples TRBV19 to TRBJ1-2; 7 nucleotides line up with TRBD1. This CDR3 has 14 amino acids. V trimming: 4 bases; J trimming: 0 bases; junction bases outside the gene matches: 2. The germline V gene has CDR1 LNHDA and CDR2 SQIVND (reference sequence). The CDR3 bases are TGTGCCAGTAGTAGAGGGACAGCTAACTATGGCTACACCTTC. This translates into CASSRGTANYGYTF.

This chain joins TRBV6-5 and TRBJ2-6; D is undetermined. The ends were cut back, 0 bases at V and 0 bases at J, with 6 bases in the middle. Germline CDR1 MNHEY, CDR2 SVGAGI. This CDR3 contains 16 residues. CDR3: CASSYSWSSGANVLTF. The CDR3 nucleotides are TGTGCCAGCAGTTACTCATGGAGCTCTGGGGCCAACGTCCTGACTTTC.

The CDR3 nucleotides read TGCGCCAGCAGCCAGGCGGGCGATAGGACCGGGGAGCTGTTTTTT. It is translated as CASSQAGDRTGELFF. The chain combines TRBV4-3 with TRBJ2-2; perhaps TRBD2 as D (5 bases). The V end was cut by 3 bases, the J end by 5 bases, with 13 bases between. Germline V gives CDR1 LGHNA, CDR2 YSLEER. This CDR3 is built from 15 residues.

In the case of this clone: Just one base apart from a much larger clone, this may be a read error. The identical CDR3 is also encoded by other nucleotide sequences in the sample. J is TRBJ2-5 and V is TRBV5-1; no definite D call. The germline V gene has CDR1 SGHRS and CDR2 YFSETQ. The CDR3 consists of 11 residues. The V end was cut by 3 bases, the J end by 4 bases, with 4 bases between. CDR3 residues: CASSSLETQYF. As DNA, the CDR3 is TGCGCCAGCAGCTCCCTAGAGACCCAGTACTTC.

On this clone: Different DNA sequences within this sample yield the same CDR3. The genes are TRBV5-1 and TRBJ2-7; 11 positions match TRBD1. V was pared by 4 bases and J by 4 bases, with 4 bases of the junction left unmatched. This CDR3 spans 14 amino acids. CDR1 is SGHRS, CDR2 YFSETQ, per germline. DNA of the CDR3: TGCGCCAGCAGCAAAGGACAGGGGGCTTACGAGCAGTACTTC. Encoded protein: CASSKGQGAYEQYF.

For this clone: This same CDR3 is encoded by further DNA sequences in the sample. The J gene is TRBJ2-7, the V gene TRBV7-2; TRBD2 matches 12 bases. V was pared by 5 bases and J by 1 base, with 3 bases of the junction left unmatched. The CDR3 is 15 residues long. From germline, CDR1 is SGHTA and CDR2 FQGNSA. The CDR3 coding sequence is TGTGCCAGCAGCCGTCTAGCGGGGGGGTCCTACGAGCAGTACTTC. Translating it yields CASSRLAGGSYEQYF.

This clone was found once. The V and J genes are TRBV5-4 and TRBJ2-1; D might be TRBD2 (6 bases). Between the trimmed V and J ends, which lost 3 bases and 8 bases, there was a span of 27 bases. This CDR3 has 18 amino acids. The germline V gene has CDR1 SGHNT and CDR2 YYREEE (reference sequence). CDR3 sequence reads: CASSSGPPLAGLTDEQFF. CDR3 coding DNA: TGTGCCAGCAGCTCGGGACCCCCCCTCGCGGGGTTAACGGATGAGCAGTTCTTC.

J is TRBJ1-2 and V is TRBV11-2; weak D call: TRBD1 (5 bases). There are 13 residues in the CDR3. Germline CDR1 and CDR2: SGHAT and FQNNGV. Trimming took off 4 bases at V and 5 bases at J, with 11 bases between the two ends. CDR3: CASSYRDGYGYTF. The CDR3, as DNA: TGTGCCAGCAGCTACCGGGACGGATATGGCTACACCTTC.

This rearrangement joins TRBV2 to TRBJ1-2, with a weak D call TRBD1 (5 bases). The CDR3 is 15 residues long. The germline V gene has CDR1 SNHLY and CDR2 FYNNEI. V was trimmed by 7 bases and J by 1 base, leaving 16 bases between them. The CDR3 sequence: CASTPPGGGNYGYTF. The CDR3 bases are TGTGCCAGCACCCCGCCGGGGGGTGGTAACTATGGCTACACCTTC.

As regards this clone: Other DNA variants within this sample encode the same CDR3. This chain uses TRBV7-3 with TRBJ1-1; TRBD1 is a possible D gene (5 bases). The V and J ends lost 1 base and 1 base respectively, with 7 bases between them. CDR1 SGHTA and CDR2 FQGTGA come from the germline V gene. This CDR3 has 14 residues. The CDR3 region has the DNA TGTGCCAGCAGCTTAAATACAGGGAACACTGAAGCTTTCTTT. Translation: CASSLNTGNTEAFF.

This chain joins TRBV19 and TRBJ1-5; 11 bases are a match to TRBD1. This CDR3 has 15 amino acids. Germline V gives CDR1 LNHDA, CDR2 SQIVND (reference sequence). The V gene end was trimmed by 6 bases and the J gene end by 3 bases; junction bases not matched to a gene: 4. Here the CDR3 DNA reads TGTGCCAGTAGAGTGGGACAGGGGGTCAATCAGCCCCAGCATTTT. This codes for CASRVGQGVNQPQHF.

The genes are TRBV25-1 and TRBJ1-2; 7 bases match TRBD1. Germline V gives CDR1 MGHDK, CDR2 SYGVNS. The V and J ends lost 6 bases and 4 bases, in that order; junction bases with no gene match: 5. The CDR3 loop spans 13 amino acids. The CDR3 region is CASSLPGGYGYTF. CDR3 nucleotide sequence: TGTGCCAGCAGCCTACCAGGGGGCTATGGCTACACCTTC.

This clone was detected once. The chain combines TRBV7-2 with TRBJ2-1, with D unresolved. CDR1 and CDR2 (germline): SGHTA, FQGNSA. V was shortened by 2 bases and J by 5 bases, with 13 bases between the two germline ends. CDR3 length equals 15 residues. CDR3 DNA sequence: TGTGCCAGCAGCTTAAGATGGGCAGAAGACAATGAGCAGTTCTTC. Translated: CASSLRWAEDNEQFF.

The chain recombines TRBV4-1 with TRBJ1-2; TRBD1 agrees at 9 bases. The CDR3 spans 17 residues. After removal of 2 bases from V and 2 bases from J, the junction contained 9 bases not matched to a gene. CDR1 and CDR2 (germline): MGHRA, YSYEKL. The CDR3 nucleotides are TGCGCCAGCAGCCAACCCCTACGGGACAGGGAAAACTATGGCTACACCTTC. Translation gives CASSQPLRDRENYGYTF.

On this clone itself: Other DNA sequences of this sample code for an identical CDR3. This sequence joins TRBV5-1 and TRBJ2-3; TRBD2 agrees at 10 bases. Unmatched junction bases numbered 0, after V lost 2 bases and J lost 3 bases. The CDR3 contains 14 residues. CDR1 SGHRS and CDR2 YFSETQ come from the germline V gene. The CDR3 sequence is CASSFSGGTDTQYF. CDR3 nucleotides: TGCGCCAGCAGCTTTAGCGGGGGGACAGATACGCAGTATTTT.

The rearrangement links TRBV25-1 to TRBJ2-5; no definite D call. The DNA matches TRBJ2-7 better at its end, which makes the J call doubtful. The CDR3 is 14 residues long. CDR1 and CDR2 (germline): MGHDK, SYGVNS. The CDR3 loop is CASSEVSGSYEQYF. Written as DNA, the CDR3 is TGTGCCAGCAGTGAGGTTTCAGGCTCCTACGAGCAGTACTTC.

The chain combines TRBV19 with TRBJ1-5; 9 bases are a match to TRBD1. The CDR3 sequence is 15 residues long. Trimming at V came to 0 bases and at J to 6 bases, leaving 3 bases not matched to a gene. CDR1 is LNHDA, CDR2 SQIVND, per germline (reference sequence). CDR3 residues: CASSIETGGGQPQHF. The CDR3 coding sequence is TGTGCCAGTAGTATAGAGACAGGGGGTGGTCAGCCCCAGCATTTT.

The V and J genes are TRBV18 and TRBJ2-2, with D tentatively TRBD2 (6 bases). The V and J ends lost 1 base and 0 bases respectively, with 15 bases between them. The germline V gene has CDR1 KGHSH and CDR2 LQKENI. There are 18 residues in the CDR3. The CDR3 coding sequence is TGTGCCAGCTCACCACTGGAGGGGAAGTCCGCGAACACCGGGGAGCTGTTTTTT. The encoded protein is CASSPLEGKSANTGELFF.

The chain has TRBV29-1 and TRBJ2-2; a weak D match, TRBD1 (6 bases). The V gene lost 4 bases and the J gene lost 2 bases, with 14 bases spanning the gap. CDR1 and CDR2 from the germline V gene are SQVTM and ANQGSEA. The CDR3 contains 15 residues. Here the CDR3 reads CSVVPGDKNTGELFF. CDR3 in DNA: TGCAGCGTTGTTCCAGGGGATAAAAACACCGGGGAGCTGTTTTTT.

About this clone: Other DNA sequences from this sample encode an identical CDR3 as well. The rearrangement uses TRBV7-2 and TRBJ1-2; D ambiguous. In germline, CDR1 is SGHTA, CDR2 FQGNSA. The CDR3 has 13 residues. Deletions cut 1 base from V and 4 bases from J, with 7 bases between. The CDR3 protein is CASSLDRSYGYTF. CDR3 DNA sequence: TGTGCCAGCAGCTTAGACCGCTCCTATGGCTACACCTTC. Full variable domain (remainder filled in from reference TRBV7-2 and TRBJ1-2): GAGVSQSPSNKVTEKGKDVELRCDPISGHTALYWYRQSLGQGLEFLIYFQGNSAPDKSGLPSDRFSAERTGGSVSTLTIQRTQQEDSAVYLCASSLDRSYGYTFGSGTRLTVV.

The chain links TRBV5-4 to TRBJ2-3; 12 bases match TRBD2. CDR1 is SGHNT and CDR2 is YYREEE in the germline V gene (reference sequence). The J segment lost 0 bases and the V segment lost 4 bases, leaving 6 bases of the junction unmatched. This CDR3 is built from 17 residues. The DNA for the CDR3 is TGTGCCAGCAGCCAGGGACTAGCGGGTGCGAGCACAGATACGCAGTATTTT. Translation: CASSQGLAGASTDTQYF.